This is a list of T cell receptor beta chains from one sample in a study of OX40 agonist ivuxolimab in advanced cancers. Assay used: immunoSEQ multiplex PCR; TCRdb lists only in-frame clones, some missing. The data hold 70,000 to 80,000 clones, with 81% observed a single time. The sample here was CD4+ or CD8+ T cells sorted from blood, taken in a trial of the OX40 agonist ivuxolimab. All receptors come from an adult with an advanced solid tumor such as melanoma, head and neck, liver or kidney cancer. Each CDR3 is given with its conserved first and last residue. Fields, in order: V gene, J gene, D gene, clone size, CDR3 protein, CDR3 DNA. D genes are given only for firm matches. Rows may omit the clone size; those that give it use once, few, many or a size class.

TRBV4-3	TRBJ1-1	TRBD1	.	CASSQDGAGGIYTEAFF	TGCGCCAGCAGCCAAGATGGGGCAGGGGGGATTTATACTGAAGCTTTCTTT
TRBV11-2	TRBJ1-5	TRBD1	.	CASSQGQGSWQPQHF	TGTGCCAGCAGCCAGGGACAGGGATCATGGCAGCCCCAGCATTTT
TRBV2	TRBJ2-1	TRBD2	.	CASSGLAGPNEQFF	TGTGCCAGCAGCGGGCTAGCGGGACCGAATGAGCAGTTCTTC
TRBV4-1	TRBJ1-4	.	.	CASSLLRNEKLFF	TGCGCCAGCAGCCTCCTGCGGAATGAAAAACTGTTTTTT
TRBV7-8	TRBJ1-5	.	.	CASSLSGPSDQPQHF	TGTGCCAGCAGCTTATCAGGGCCATCGGATCAGCCCCAGCATTTT
TRBV19	TRBJ1-6	.	.	CASSIKARGADGNSPLHF	TGTGCCAGTAGTATTAAGGCCCGGGGCGCGGACGGTAATTCACCCCTCCACTTT
TRBV11-3	TRBJ1-2	TRBD1	.	CASSPRTGVNYGYTF	TGTGCCAGCAGCCCGCGGACAGGGGTAAACTATGGCTACACCTTC
TRBV6-1	TRBJ2-3	TRBD2	few	CASSGLAGGPDTQYF	TGTGCCAGCAGTGGACTAGCGGGAGGGCCAGATACGCAGTATTTT
TRBV7-9	TRBJ1-3	.	once	CASTSGGRGRSSGNTIYF	TGTGCCAGCACCAGCGGAGGGAGGGGCCGGTCGAGTGGAAACACCATATATTTT
TRBV2	TRBJ2-1	.	.	CASSEARGQIQFF	TGTGCCAGCAGTGAAGCGCGAGGGCAAATCCAGTTCTTC
TRBV2	TRBJ1-6	.	.	CASRIEISYNSPLHF	TGTGCCAGCAGAATAGAGATCTCCTATAATTCACCCCTCCACTTT
TRBV5-1	TRBJ2-2	TRBD2	.	CASSLLAGRNTGELFF	TGCGCCAGCAGCTTGTTAGCGGGGAGAAACACCGGGGAGCTGTTTTTT
TRBV5-1	TRBJ2-5	TRBD1	.	CASSTRDSQETQYF	TGCGCCAGCAGCACCCGGGACAGCCAAGAGACCCAGTACTTC
TRBV7-9	TRBJ2-6	.	.	CASSLRSGANVLTF	TGTGCCAGCAGCTTAAGATCTGGGGCCAACGTCCTGACTTTC
TRBV6-5	TRBJ1-1	.	once	CASRWGRDTEAFF	TGTGCCAGCAGGTGGGGACGGGACACTGAAGCTTTCTTT
TRBV9	TRBJ2-1	.	.	CASSVVGTGYSYNEQFF	TGTGCCAGCAGCGTAGTGGGCACAGGCTACTCCTACAATGAGCAGTTCTTC
TRBV2	TRBJ2-1	TRBD2	.	CASRDILAGGRNEQFF	TGTGCCAGCAGGGACATACTAGCGGGAGGTAGGAATGAGCAGTTCTTC
TRBV6-1	TRBJ2-1	.	.	CASSEALRDSRGAQFF	TGTGCCAGCAGTGAAGCCTTACGGGACTCTAGAGGGGCGCAGTTCTTC
TRBV5-1	TRBJ1-3	TRBD1	.	CASSPQTGAGNTIYF	TGCGCCAGCAGCCCTCAGACAGGGGCGGGAAACACCATATATTTT
TRBV10-3	TRBJ1-3	TRBD1	.	CAITPGQGASGNTIYF	TGTGCCATCACCCCCGGACAGGGGGCATCCGGAAACACCATATATTTT
TRBV10-3	TRBJ2-3	.	once	CAISASRGRGTDTQYF	TGTGCCATCAGTGCCTCTAGGGGCAGGGGAACAGATACGCAGTATTTT
TRBV4-1	TRBJ2-7	TRBD2	.	CASSQETSGSHEQYF	TGTGCCAGCAGCCAAGAAACTAGCGGGAGCCACGAGCAGTACTTC
TRBV20-1	TRBJ1-2	.	.	CSALEGYTF	TGCAGTGCTCTGGAAGGCTACACCTTC
TRBV2	TRBJ1-2	.	.	CASRRLGVWGYTF	TGTGCCAGCAGGCGTTTGGGAGTATGGGGCTACACCTTC
TRBV7-3	TRBJ2-1	TRBD2	.	CASSFTSGGYNEQFF	TGTGCCAGCAGCTTCACTAGCGGGGGGTACAATGAGCAGTTCTTC
TRBV2	TRBJ2-1	TRBD2	.	CASSDPWAGASNEQFF	TGTGCCAGCAGTGACCCTTGGGCGGGAGCGAGCAATGAGCAGTTCTTC
TRBV6-5	TRBJ2-3	TRBD1	.	CASSYLDRGDTQYF	TGTGCCAGCAGTTACCTTGACAGGGGAGATACGCAGTATTTT
TRBV10-3	TRBJ2-3	.	.	CAISEGPENTDTQYF	TGTGCCATCAGTGAGGGGCCCGAAAACACAGATACGCAGTATTTT
TRBV5-1	TRBJ1-1	.	.	CASSLASDTEAFF	TGCGCCAGCAGCTTGGCGTCGGACACTGAAGCTTTCTTT
TRBV2	TRBJ1-2	TRBD1	once	CASSLGQANYGYTF	TGTGCCAGCAGCCTCGGACAGGCGAACTATGGCTACACCTTC
TRBV5-5	TRBJ1-2	.	.	CASSFLGENYGYTF	TGTGCCAGCAGCTTCTTGGGGGAGAACTATGGCTACACCTTC
TRBV6-1	TRBJ2-1	.	.	CASSETADSYNEQFF	TGTGCCAGCAGTGAGACAGCCGACTCCTACAATGAGCAGTTCTTC
TRBV10-1	TRBJ1-5	.	.	CASSGGTGRVHQPQHF	TGCGCCAGCAGTGGGGGTACAGGGCGGGTTCATCAGCCCCAGCATTTT
TRBV23-1	TRBJ2-7	.	few	CASSQQPQEQYF	TGCGCCAGCAGTCAACAACCCCAGGAGCAGTACTTC
TRBV5-1	TRBJ1-1	.	.	CASRTGTGENTEAFF	TGCGCCAGCAGGACCGGGACGGGGGAAAACACTGAAGCTTTCTTT
TRBV7-3	TRBJ2-7	TRBD1	.	CASGDREFGEQYF	TGTGCCAGCGGGGACAGGGAATTTGGCGAGCAGTACTTC
TRBV2	TRBJ1-1	TRBD1	.	CASSEQGEGTEAFF	TGTGCCAGCAGTGAACAGGGGGAAGGTACTGAAGCTTTCTTT
TRBV6-6	TRBJ1-6	.	.	CASSSPEDSPLHF	TGTGCCAGCAGCTCACCTGAGGATTCACCCCTCCACTTT
TRBV7-6	TRBJ2-5	.	few	CASSFTKETQYF	TGTGCCAGCAGCTTTACCAAAGAGACCCAGTACTTC
TRBV10-2	TRBJ1-2	.	.	CASSLYRENYGYTF	TGCGCCAGCAGTCTCTACAGGGAAAACTATGGCTACACCTTC
TRBV12-2	TRBJ1-1	.	.	CASRLAATGGEANTEAFF	TGTGCAAGTCGCTTAGCGGCGACAGGGGGCGAAGCGAACACTGAAGCTTTCTTT
TRBV7-6	TRBJ1-1	.	.	CASSLSENTEAFF	TGTGCCAGCAGCTTATCAGAGAACACTGAAGCTTTCTTT
TRBV5-1	TRBJ1-1	.	.	CASSLDGGYTEAFF	TGCGCCAGCAGCTTGGATGGGGGGTACACTGAAGCTTTCTTT
TRBV6-4	TRBJ1-2	TRBD1	.	CASSSQGQGNYGYTF	TGTGCCAGCAGTTCCCAGGGACAGGGCAACTATGGCTACACCTTC
TRBV5-4	TRBJ2-1	TRBD1	.	CASSIGQGLNNEQFF	TGTGCCAGCAGCATAGGACAGGGCTTAAACAATGAGCAGTTCTTC
TRBV19	TRBJ2-7	.	.	CASSVGLNYEQYF	TGTGCCAGTAGCGTCGGACTAAACTACGAGCAGTACTTC
TRBV6-1	TRBJ1-1	TRBD1	once	CASRDPGGGRTEAFF	TGTGCCAGCAGGGACCCAGGGGGAGGGCGGACTGAAGCTTTCTTT
TRBV2	TRBJ1-5	TRBD1	many	CASSGTGGYQPQHF	TGTGCCAGCAGTGGGACAGGGGGCTATCAGCCCCAGCATTTT
TRBV13	TRBJ1-1	.	.	CASSLTPSEAFF	TGTGCCAGCAGCTTGACCCCTTCTGAAGCTTTCTTT
TRBV7-8	TRBJ2-1	TRBD2	.	CASSLGTSGNEQFF	TGTGCCAGCAGCTTAGGTACTAGCGGAAATGAGCAGTTCTTC
TRBV19	TRBJ2-1	TRBD2	.	CASSIKGGSGGAPLSYNEQFF	TGTGCCAGTAGTATTAAGGGCGGTAGCGGGGGGGCCCCCCTCTCCTACAATGAGCAGTTCTTC
TRBV6-6	TRBJ2-3	.	.	CASRSTSTDTQYF	TGTGCCAGCAGGAGTACTAGCACAGATACGCAGTATTTT
TRBV6-1	TRBJ1-5	.	.	CASRDSNQPQHF	TGTGCCAGCAGGGACAGCAATCAGCCCCAGCATTTT
TRBV9	TRBJ1-1	TRBD1	.	CASSGTGGLNTEAFF	TGTGCCAGCAGCGGGACAGGAGGGTTGAACACTGAAGCTTTCTTT